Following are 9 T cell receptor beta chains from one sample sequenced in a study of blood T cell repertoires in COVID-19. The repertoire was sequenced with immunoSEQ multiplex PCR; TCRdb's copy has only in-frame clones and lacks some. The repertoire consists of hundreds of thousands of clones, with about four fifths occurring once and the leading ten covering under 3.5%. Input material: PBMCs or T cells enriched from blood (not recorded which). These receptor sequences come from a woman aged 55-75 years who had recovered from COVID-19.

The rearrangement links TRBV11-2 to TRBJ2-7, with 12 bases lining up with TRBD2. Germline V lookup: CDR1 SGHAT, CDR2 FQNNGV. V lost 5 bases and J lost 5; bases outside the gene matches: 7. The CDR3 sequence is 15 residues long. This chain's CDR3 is CASSRTSGKLNEQYF. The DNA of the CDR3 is TGTGCCAGCAGCAGGACTAGCGGGAAACTTAACGAGCAGTACTTC.

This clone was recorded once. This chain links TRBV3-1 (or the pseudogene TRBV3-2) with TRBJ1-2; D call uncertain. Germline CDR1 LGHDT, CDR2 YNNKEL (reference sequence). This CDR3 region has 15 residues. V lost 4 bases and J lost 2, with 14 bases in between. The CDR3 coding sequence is TGTGCCAGCAGCCCGAGGTTGGGAGTCAACTATGGCTACACCTTC. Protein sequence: CASSPRLGVNYGYTF.

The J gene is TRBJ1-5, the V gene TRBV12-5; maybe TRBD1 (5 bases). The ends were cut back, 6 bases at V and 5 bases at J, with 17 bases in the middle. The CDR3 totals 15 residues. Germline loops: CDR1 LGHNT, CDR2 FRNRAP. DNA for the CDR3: TGTGCTAGTGGACTGGGGGGACCGATAGATCAGCCCCAGCATTTT. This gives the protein CASGLGGPIDQPQHF.

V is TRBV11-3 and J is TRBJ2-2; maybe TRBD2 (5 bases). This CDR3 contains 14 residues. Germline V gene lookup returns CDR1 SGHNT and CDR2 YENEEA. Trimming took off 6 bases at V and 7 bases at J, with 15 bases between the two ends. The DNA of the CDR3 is TGTGCCAGCAGTCCGGACGGGGATTACGGGGAGCTGTTTTTT. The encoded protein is CASSPDGDYGELFF.

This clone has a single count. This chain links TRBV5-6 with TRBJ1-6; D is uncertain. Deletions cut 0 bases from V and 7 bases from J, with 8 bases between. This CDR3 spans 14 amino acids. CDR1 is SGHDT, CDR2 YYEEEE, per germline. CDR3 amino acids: CASSLGGWNSPLHF. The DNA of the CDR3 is TGTGCCAGCAGCTTGGGAGGATGGAATTCACCCCTCCACTTT.

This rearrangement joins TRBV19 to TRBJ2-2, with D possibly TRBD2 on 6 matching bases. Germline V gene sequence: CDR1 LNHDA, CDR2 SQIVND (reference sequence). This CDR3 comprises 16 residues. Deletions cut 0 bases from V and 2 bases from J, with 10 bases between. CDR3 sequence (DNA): TGTGCCAGTAGTATAGATGGTAGCGGTAACACCGGGGAGCTGTTTTTT. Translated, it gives CASSIDGSGNTGELFF.

CDR3 sequence: CASSASEASGSRAYEQYF. CDR3 coding DNA: TGTGCCAGCAGTGCCTCGGAGGCTAGCGGGAGCCGGGCCTACGAGCAGTACTTC. The rearrangement uses TRBV2 and TRBJ2-7, with 10 bases lining up with TRBD2. Germline V lookup: CDR1 SNHLY, CDR2 FYNNEI. V lost 4 bases, J lost 2 bases, and 14 bases stayed unmatched. The CDR3 runs to 18 residues.

CDR3 sequence (DNA): TGTGCCAGCAGCCGAGGACAGGACAACTATGGCTACACCTTC. Translated, it gives CASSRGQDNYGYTF. The rearrangement joins TRBV7-9 to TRBJ1-2; 7 nucleotides match TRBD1. The J segment lost 2 bases and the V segment lost 5 bases, leaving 5 bases of the junction unmatched. Germline V gives CDR1 SEHNR, CDR2 FQNEAQ (reference sequence). There are 14 residues in the CDR3.

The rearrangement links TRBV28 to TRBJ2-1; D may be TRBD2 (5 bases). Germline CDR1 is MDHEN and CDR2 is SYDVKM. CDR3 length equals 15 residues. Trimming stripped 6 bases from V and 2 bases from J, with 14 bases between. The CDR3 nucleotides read TGTGCCAGCAGAGCCTTTGTCGGGGCCTACAATGAGCAGTTCTTC. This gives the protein CASRAFVGAYNEQFF.